This T cell receptor (beta chain) was retrieved from a study of identical twins. Study-wide points: For out-of-frame alpha sequences shared by twins, low generation probability was in excess.

TCRdb analysed the 5' RACE reads with MiXCR anew, one entry per CDR3 protein. The sample lists around 680,000 distinct CDR3 sequences; 8.5% to 9.5% were seen once. The CDR3 loop spans 14 amino acids. The V gene's germline CDR1 is ENHRY and CDR2 SYGVKD. V was pared by 5 bases and J by 8 bases, with 6 bases of the junction left unmatched. On this clonotype: Its antigen is unknown.

This sample was also put to use in a study of yellow fever vaccine responses in identical twins.

This chain links TRBV10-3 with TRBJ2-1, with TRBD1 matching 10 bases. Sequenced input: PBMCs. This clonotype was sampled from a woman younger than 35 in good health. Here the CDR3 DNA reads TGTGCCATCAGTAGAGGACAGGGGGGCGATGAGCAGTTCTTC. It specifies CAISRGQGGDEQFF.